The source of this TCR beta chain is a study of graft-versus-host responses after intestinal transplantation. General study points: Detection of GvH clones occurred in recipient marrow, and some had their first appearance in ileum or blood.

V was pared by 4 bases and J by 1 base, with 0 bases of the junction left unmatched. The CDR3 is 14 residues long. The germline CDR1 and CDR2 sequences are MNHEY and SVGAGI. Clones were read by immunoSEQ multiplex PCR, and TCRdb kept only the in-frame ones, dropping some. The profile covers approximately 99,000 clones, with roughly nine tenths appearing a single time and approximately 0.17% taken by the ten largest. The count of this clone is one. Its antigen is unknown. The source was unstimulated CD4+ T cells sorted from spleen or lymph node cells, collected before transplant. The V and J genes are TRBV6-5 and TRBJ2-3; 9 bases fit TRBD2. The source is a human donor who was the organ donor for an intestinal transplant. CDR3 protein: CASSLAGGTDTQYF. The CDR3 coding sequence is TGTGCCAGCAGTTTAGCGGGGGGCACAGATACGCAGTATTTT.